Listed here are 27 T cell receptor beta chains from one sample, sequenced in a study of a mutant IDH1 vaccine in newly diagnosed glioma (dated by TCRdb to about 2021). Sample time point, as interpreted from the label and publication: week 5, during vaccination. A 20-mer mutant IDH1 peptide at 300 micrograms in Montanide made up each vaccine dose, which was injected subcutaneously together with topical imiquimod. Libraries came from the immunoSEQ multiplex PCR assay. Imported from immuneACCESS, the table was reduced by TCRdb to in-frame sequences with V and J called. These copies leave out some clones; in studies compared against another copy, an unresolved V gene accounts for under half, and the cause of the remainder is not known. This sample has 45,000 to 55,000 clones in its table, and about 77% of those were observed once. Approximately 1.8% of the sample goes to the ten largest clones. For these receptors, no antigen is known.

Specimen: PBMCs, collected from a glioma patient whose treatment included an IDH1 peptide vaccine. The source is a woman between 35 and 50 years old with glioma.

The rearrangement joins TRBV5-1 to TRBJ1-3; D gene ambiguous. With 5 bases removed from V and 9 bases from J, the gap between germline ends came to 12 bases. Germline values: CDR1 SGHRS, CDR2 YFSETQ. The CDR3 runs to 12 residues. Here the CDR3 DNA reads TGCGCCAGCAGTGGCGTAGCAGGCACCATATATTTT. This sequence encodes CASSGVAGTIYF.

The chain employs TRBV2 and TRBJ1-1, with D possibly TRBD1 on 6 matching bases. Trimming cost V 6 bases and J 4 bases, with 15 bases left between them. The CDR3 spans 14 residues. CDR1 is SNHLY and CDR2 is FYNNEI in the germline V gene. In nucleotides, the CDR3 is TGTGCCAGCAGCCAATCAGGGACACTCACTGAAGCTTTCTTT. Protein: CASSQSGTLTEAFF.

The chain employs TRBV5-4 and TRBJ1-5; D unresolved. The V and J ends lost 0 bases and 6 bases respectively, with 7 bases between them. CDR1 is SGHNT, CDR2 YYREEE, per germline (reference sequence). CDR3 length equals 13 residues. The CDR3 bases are TGTGCCAGCAGCTTGGCCGTGGGTCAGCCCCAGCATTTT. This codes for CASSLAVGQPQHF.

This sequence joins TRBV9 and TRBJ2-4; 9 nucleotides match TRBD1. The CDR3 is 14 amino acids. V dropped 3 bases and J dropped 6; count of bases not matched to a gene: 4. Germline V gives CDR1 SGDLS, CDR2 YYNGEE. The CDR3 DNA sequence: TGTGCCAGCAGCGCGGGACAGGGCCCAAACATTCAGTACTTC. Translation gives CASSAGQGPNIQYF.

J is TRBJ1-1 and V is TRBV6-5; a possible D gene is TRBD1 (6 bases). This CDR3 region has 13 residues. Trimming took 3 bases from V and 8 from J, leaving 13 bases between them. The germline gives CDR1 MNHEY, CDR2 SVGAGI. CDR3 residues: CASSYLQGPEAFF. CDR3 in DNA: TGTGCCAGCAGTTATCTTCAGGGGCCGGAAGCTTTCTTT.

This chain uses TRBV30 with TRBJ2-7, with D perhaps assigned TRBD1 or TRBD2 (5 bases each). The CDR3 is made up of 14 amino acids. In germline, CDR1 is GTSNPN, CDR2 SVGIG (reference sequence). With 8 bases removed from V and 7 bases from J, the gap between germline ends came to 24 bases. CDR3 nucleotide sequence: TGTGCCCTCCAGCGAGGGGTAGGTTCGTGGGAGCAGTACTTC. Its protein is CALQRGVGSWEQYF. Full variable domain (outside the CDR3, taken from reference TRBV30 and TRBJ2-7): SQTIHQWPATLVQPVGSPLSLECTVEGTSNPNLYWYRQAAGRGLQLLFYSVGIGQISSEVPQNLSASRPQDRQFILSSKKLLLSDSGFYLCALQRGVGSWEQYFGPGTRLTVT.

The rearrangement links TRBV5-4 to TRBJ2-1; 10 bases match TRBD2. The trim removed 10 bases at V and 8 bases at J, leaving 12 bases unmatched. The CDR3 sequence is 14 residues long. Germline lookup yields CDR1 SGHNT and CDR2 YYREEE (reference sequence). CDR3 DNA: TGTGCCCTACCCAGCGGGGGGGCCGAGTATGAGCAGTTCTTC. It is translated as CALPSGGAEYEQFF.

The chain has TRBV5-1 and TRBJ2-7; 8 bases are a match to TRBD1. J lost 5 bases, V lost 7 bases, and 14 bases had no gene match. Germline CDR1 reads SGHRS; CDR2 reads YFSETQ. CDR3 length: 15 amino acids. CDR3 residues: CASGKTGVQIHEQYF. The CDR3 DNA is TGCGCCAGCGGCAAGACAGGGGTTCAGATCCACGAGCAGTACTTC.

The DNA for the CDR3 is TGTGCCAGCAGCCCTACCCCGAGGACTAACTATGGCTACACCTTC. Encoded protein: CASSPTPRTNYGYTF. The gene calls are TRBV7-8 and TRBJ1-2; D gene uncertain. CDR1 and CDR2 from the germline V gene are SGHVS and FQNEAQ. Trimming removed 5 bases at V and 0 bases at J, with 13 bases between. This CDR3 region has 15 residues.

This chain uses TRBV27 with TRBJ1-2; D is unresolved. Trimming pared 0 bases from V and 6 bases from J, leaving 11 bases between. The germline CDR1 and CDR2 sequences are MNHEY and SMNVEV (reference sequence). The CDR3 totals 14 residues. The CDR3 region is CASSLSGLAHGYTF. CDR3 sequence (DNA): TGTGCCAGCAGTTTATCCGGGCTCGCCCATGGCTACACCTTC.

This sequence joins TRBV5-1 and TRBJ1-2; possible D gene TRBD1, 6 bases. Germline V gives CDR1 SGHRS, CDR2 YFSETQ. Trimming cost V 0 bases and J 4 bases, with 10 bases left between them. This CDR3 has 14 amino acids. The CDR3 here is CASSLGGAVYGYTF. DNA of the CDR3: TGCGCCAGCAGCTTGGGGGGGGCGGTCTATGGCTACACCTTC.

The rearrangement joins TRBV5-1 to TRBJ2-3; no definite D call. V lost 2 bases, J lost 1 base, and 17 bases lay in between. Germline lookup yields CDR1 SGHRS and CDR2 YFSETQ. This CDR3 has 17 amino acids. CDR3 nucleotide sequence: TGCGCCAGCAGCTTCCCGGGTAGTATGTCACGCACAGATACGCAGTATTTT. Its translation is CASSFPGSMSRTDTQYF.

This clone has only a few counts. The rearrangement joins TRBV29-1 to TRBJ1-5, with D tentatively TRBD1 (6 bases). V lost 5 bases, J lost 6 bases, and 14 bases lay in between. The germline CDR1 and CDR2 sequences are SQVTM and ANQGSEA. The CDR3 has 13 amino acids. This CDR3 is CSVMGAQGQPQHF. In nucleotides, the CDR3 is TGCAGCGTTATGGGGGCGCAGGGTCAGCCCCAGCATTTT. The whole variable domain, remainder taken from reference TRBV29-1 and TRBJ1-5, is SAVISQKPSRDICQRGTSLTIQCQVDSQVTMMFWYRQQPGQSLTLIATANQGSEATYESGFVIDKFPISRPNLTFSTLTVSNMSPEDSSIYLCSVMGAQGQPQHFGDGTRLSIL.

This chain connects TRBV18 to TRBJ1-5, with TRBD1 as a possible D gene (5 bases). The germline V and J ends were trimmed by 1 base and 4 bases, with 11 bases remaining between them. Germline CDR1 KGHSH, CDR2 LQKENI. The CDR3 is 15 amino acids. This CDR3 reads CASSPQGIGNQPQHF. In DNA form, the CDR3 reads TGTGCCAGCTCACCACAGGGGATAGGGAATCAGCCCCAGCATTTT. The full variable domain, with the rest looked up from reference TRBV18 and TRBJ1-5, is NAGVMQNPRHLVRRRGQEARLRCSPMKGHSHVYWYRQLPEEGLKFMVYLQKENIIDESGMPKERFSAEFPKEGPSILRIQQVVRGDSAAYFCASSPQGIGNQPQHFGDGTRLSIL.

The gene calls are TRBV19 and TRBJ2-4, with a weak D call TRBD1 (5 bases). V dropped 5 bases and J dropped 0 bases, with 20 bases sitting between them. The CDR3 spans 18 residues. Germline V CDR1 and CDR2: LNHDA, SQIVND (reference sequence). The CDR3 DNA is TGTGCCAGTAGTCCAGGGCCACTTCCCGTAATAGCCAAAAACATTCAGTACTTC. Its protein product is CASSPGPLPVIAKNIQYF.

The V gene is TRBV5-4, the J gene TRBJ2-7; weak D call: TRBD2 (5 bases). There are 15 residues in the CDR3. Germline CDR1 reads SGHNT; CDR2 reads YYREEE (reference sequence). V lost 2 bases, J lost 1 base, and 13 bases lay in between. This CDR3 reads CASSFFEGVSYEQYF. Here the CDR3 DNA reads TGTGCCAGCAGCTTTTTTGAGGGAGTGTCCTACGAGCAGTACTTC.

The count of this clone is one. CDR3 nucleotide sequence: TGTGCCAGTAGTCCCTCTAGGGGGGCCTACGAGCAGTACTTC. It translates to CASSPSRGAYEQYF. V usage is TRBV19 and J usage is TRBJ2-7; D is perhaps TRBD1 or TRBD2 (6 bases each). The CDR3 contains 14 residues. Germline CDR1 LNHDA, CDR2 SQIVND (reference sequence). Trimming took off 5 bases at V and 2 bases at J, with 13 bases between the two ends.

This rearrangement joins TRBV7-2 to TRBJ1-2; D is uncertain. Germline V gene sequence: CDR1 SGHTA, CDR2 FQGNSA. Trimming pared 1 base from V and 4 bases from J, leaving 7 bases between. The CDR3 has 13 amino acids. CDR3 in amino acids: CASSLEQLYGYTF. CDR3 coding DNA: TGTGCCAGCAGCTTAGAACAGCTCTATGGCTACACCTTC.

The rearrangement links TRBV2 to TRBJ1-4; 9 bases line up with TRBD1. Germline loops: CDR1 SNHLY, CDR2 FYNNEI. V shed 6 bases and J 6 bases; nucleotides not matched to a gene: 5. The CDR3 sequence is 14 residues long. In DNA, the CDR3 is TGTGCCAGCAGACCGGGACAGGGTGATGAAAAACTGTTTTTT. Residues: CASRPGQGDEKLFF.

CDR3 in DNA: TGCGCCAGCAGCTTTGCCTCACGGGGAGAGACCCAGTACTTC. It specifies CASSFASRGETQYF. The rearrangement joins TRBV5-1 to TRBJ2-5; TRBD2 might be the D (5 bases). V was clipped by 2 bases and J by 4 bases, with 12 bases between them. Germline values: CDR1 SGHRS, CDR2 YFSETQ. The CDR3 has 14 residues.

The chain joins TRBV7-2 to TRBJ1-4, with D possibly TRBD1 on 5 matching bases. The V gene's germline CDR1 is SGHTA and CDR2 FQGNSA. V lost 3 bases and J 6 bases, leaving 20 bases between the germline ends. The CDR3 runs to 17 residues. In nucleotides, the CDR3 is TGTGCCAGCAGCTTTGGAGGGGTAGGAATTCCGGATGAAAAACTGTTTTTT. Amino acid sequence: CASSFGGVGIPDEKLFF.

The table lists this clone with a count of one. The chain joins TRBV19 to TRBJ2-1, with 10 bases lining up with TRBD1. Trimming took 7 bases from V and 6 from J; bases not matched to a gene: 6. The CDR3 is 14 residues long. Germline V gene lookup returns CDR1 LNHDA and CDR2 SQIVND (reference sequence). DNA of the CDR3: TGTGCCAGTATTGGGACAGGGGATTCCAATGAGCAGTTCTTC. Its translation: CASIGTGDSNEQFF.

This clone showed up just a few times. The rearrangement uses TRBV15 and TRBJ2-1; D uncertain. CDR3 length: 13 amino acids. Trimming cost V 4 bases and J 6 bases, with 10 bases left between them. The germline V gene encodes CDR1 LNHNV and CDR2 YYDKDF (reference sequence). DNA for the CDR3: TGTGCCACCAGCACAACAGAGACCAATGAGCAGTTCTTC. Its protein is CATSTTETNEQFF.

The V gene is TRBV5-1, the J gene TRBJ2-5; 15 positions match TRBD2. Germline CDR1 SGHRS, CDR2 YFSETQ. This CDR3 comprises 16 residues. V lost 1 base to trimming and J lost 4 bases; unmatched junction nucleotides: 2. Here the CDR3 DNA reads TGCGCCAGCAGCTTGTGGACTAGCGGGGGGGCAGAGACCCAGTACTTC. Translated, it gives CASSLWTSGGAETQYF.

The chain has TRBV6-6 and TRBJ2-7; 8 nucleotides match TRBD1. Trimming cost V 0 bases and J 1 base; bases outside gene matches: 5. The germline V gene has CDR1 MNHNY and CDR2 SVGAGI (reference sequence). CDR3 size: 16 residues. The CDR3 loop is CASSYSGQAPSYEQYF. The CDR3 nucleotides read TGTGCCAGCAGTTACTCGGGACAGGCCCCTTCCTACGAGCAGTACTTC.

CDR3 sequence: CASARGTTEAFF. CDR3 coding DNA: TGTGCCTCGGCCAGGGGGACCACTGAAGCTTTCTTT. V is TRBV30 and J is TRBJ1-1, with 7 bases fitting TRBD1. The CDR3 is 12 amino acids. CDR1 is GTSNPN and CDR2 is SVGIG in the germline V gene (reference sequence). The J segment lost 4 bases and the V segment lost 7 bases, leaving 6 bases of the junction unmatched.

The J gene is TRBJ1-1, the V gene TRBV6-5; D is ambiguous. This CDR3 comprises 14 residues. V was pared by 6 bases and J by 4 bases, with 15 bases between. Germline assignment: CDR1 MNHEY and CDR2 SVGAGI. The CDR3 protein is CASSRRRRVTEAFF. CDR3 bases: TGTGCCAGCAGCAGGAGGAGGCGAGTCACTGAAGCTTTCTTT.